This T cell receptor (beta chain) came from a study of Ad26.COV2.S vaccination and SARS-CoV-2 variants. Study overall: Doses of Ad26.COV2.S were injected into muscle once or twice, 56 days apart.

The germline gives CDR1 MDHEN, CDR2 SYDVKM. Trimming left V 5 bases short and J 6 bases short, with 3 bases between. The CDR3 length is 10 residues. General observations from the study: Breadth measured for non-spike TCRs was similar across vaccine and placebo recipients. Individuals receiving vaccine had higher spike-specific TCR breadth than placebo recipients did.

Some clones are missing from TCRdb's copy, which holds only in-frame ones; the method was immunoSEQ multiplex PCR. The sample lists around 300,000 clones; 80% to 90% were seen once. Sample treatment: about 20 received Ad26.COV2.S at low or high dose, single or two shots; about 5 received placebo; per-sample allocation not given. Samples came from day 63 after the first vaccine or placebo injection. With respect to this clone: Its antigen is as yet unknown.

The TCR comes from a person aged 18-60 years who received the Ad26.COV2.S COVID-19 vaccine or a placebo. The chain is built from TRBV28 and TRBJ2-3; the D is unclear. The sequencing used peripheral blood, collected in a trial of Ad26.COV2.S vaccine versus placebo. This CDR3 reads CASSQDTQYF. The CDR3 coding sequence is TGTGCCAGCAGTCAGGATACGCAGTATTTT.